This T cell receptor beta chain is from a study of shared clonotypes between healthy human individuals. Researchers ran the assay at a deep level. Clones were sequenced by immunoSEQ multiplex PCR, and TCRdb holds only the in-frame ones, with some missing. In the table there are more than 1 million clones, 75% to 85% of which are singletons. Sequenced: memory CD4+ T cells from PBMCs. Subset reported: CD45RA-negative fraction. This TCR came from a man aged 18 to 30 in good health. Some clones in this sample may be carry-over from other donors' samples.

CDR3 loop: CASSHSSADSYEQYF. The CDR3 DNA reads as TGTGCCAGCAGCCACTCGTCGGCGGACTCCTACGAGCAGTACTTC. V usage is TRBV27 and J usage is TRBJ2-7; D call uncertain. Germline values: CDR1 MNHEY, CDR2 SMNVEV (reference sequence). Trimming took off 6 bases at V and 0 bases at J, with 15 bases between the two ends. There are 15 residues in the CDR3.